This TCR beta chain was documented in a study of cytotoxic CD8 clonotypes in ibrutinib-treated CLL. The data were produced by immunoSEQ multiplex PCR, yet TCRdb's version contains in-frame clones alone and is incomplete. The table shows some 130,000 clones, with roughly 88% occurring only once. This clone was counted only a few times. The source is a human donor with chronic lymphocytic leukemia. The sample here was PBMCs, taken after 24 months of ibrutinib treatment.

CDR3: CASRAGTGSEQYF. DNA of the CDR3: TGTGCCAGCAGGGCCGGGACAGGGAGCGAGCAGTACTTC. This chain joins TRBV2 and TRBJ2-7; 9 bases agree with TRBD1. This CDR3 is built from 13 residues. The V gene end was trimmed by 6 bases and the J gene end by 6 bases; junction bases not matched to a gene: 6. Germline values: CDR1 SNHLY, CDR2 FYNNEI.